Listed below are T cell receptor beta chains from one sample, sequenced in a study of STAT5B mutations in CD4+ large granular lymphocyte leukemia. Clones were read by immunoSEQ multiplex PCR, and TCRdb kept only the in-frame ones, dropping some. The sample holds 30,000 to 40,000 clones, 65% to 80% seen once. The sample taken for sequencing was CD4+ T cells from blood buffy coats. The source of these receptors is a human donor in good health. CDR3s include the opening cysteine and the closing phenylalanine or tryptophan. D genes are given only for firm matches. Expanded clones get a size class; other rows say once, few or many, or leave the size out.

cdr3_nt cdr3_aa clone_size j_call d_call v_call
TGTGCCACCCCTCGGAACCTAGGGAACACTGAAGCTTTCTTT CATPRNLGNTEAFF . TRBJ1-1 . TRBV2
TGTGCCACCCAGACAGGGCTCGGCTATGGCTACACCTTC CATQTGLGYGYTF . TRBJ1-2 TRBD1 TRBV6-1
TGTGCCTGGCAGAGCAGGGAAGGTGTAGAGCAGTACTTC CAWQSREGVEQYF . TRBJ2-7 . TRBV30
TGTGCCACCGGGGGACCAACCAATGAAAAACTGTTTTTT CATGGPTNEKLFF . TRBJ1-4 . TRBV19
TGCGCCAGCAGCTCCTCACTCTCGGGGGCAGGGGATGGCTACACCTTC CASSSSLSGAGDGYTF . TRBJ1-2 . TRBV5-1
TGTGCCAGCAGTGCTAGGGCCCCCGTCCTGACTTTC CASSARAPVLTF few TRBJ2-6 . TRBV6-1
TGTGCCATCAGTGACCCCGGACAGGGAAGAGTTCTCTCTGGGGCCAACGTCCTGACTTTC CAISDPGQGRVLSGANVLTF . TRBJ2-6 TRBD1 TRBV10-3
TGTGCCATCAGTGAGTCCCGGGACAGGGCAGTCGGTGAGCAGTTCTTC CAISESRDRAVGEQFF . TRBJ2-1 TRBD1 TRBV10-3
TGTGCCAGCAGCTTAGATGGGGACAGGGTGGACGAGCAGTACTTC CASSLDGDRVDEQYF . TRBJ2-7 TRBD1 TRBV11-2
TGTGCCAGCAGTTACTCCAAGGGACGGAACAACTATGGCTACACCTTC CASSYSKGRNNYGYTF . TRBJ1-2 . TRBV6-5
TGTGCCAGCAGCTTAGCGACAGGGATGAACACTGAAGCTTTCTTT CASSLATGMNTEAFF . TRBJ1-1 TRBD1 TRBV7-8
TGTGCCAGCAGCCTAACCCCACTAGCGAAGAGGGGGGAGACCCAGTACTTC CASSLTPLAKRGETQYF . TRBJ2-5 . TRBV9
TGTGCCAGCAGCCCCCCCTCCGGAAGGCGCACAGATACGCAGTATTTT CASSPPSGRRTDTQYF . TRBJ2-3 . TRBV13
TGTGCCAGTAGTATCGGGACAGGGAGGCCCTACGAGCAGTACTTC CASSIGTGRPYEQYF . TRBJ2-7 TRBD1 TRBV19
TGTGCCAGCAGCCTGGACGGATCCACAGATACGCAGTATTTT CASSLDGSTDTQYF . TRBJ2-3 . TRBV5-4
TGTGCCAGCAGTCCTAACAGGGGAAACACCATATATTTT CASSPNRGNTIYF . TRBJ1-3 . TRBV6-5
TGTGCCAGTAGCCGCGACAGGGATAATGAAAAACTGTTTTTT CASSRDRDNEKLFF . TRBJ1-4 TRBD1 TRBV19
TGTGCCAGTAGTCGCCCCGGGACAGGGGGTGGTGAGCAGTACTTC CASSRPGTGGGEQYF once TRBJ2-7 TRBD1 TRBV19
TGTGCCAGCAGCGCGGGACAGGGGTCCCACGAGCAGTACTTC CASSAGQGSHEQYF . TRBJ2-7 TRBD1 TRBV5-6
TGTGCCAGCAGCTTGGGACAAATAGGGCCCTATGGCTACACCTTC CASSLGQIGPYGYTF . TRBJ1-2 . TRBV5-6
TGTGCCAGCAGCTTGGACAGGAACACTGAAGCTTTCTTT CASSLDRNTEAFF few TRBJ1-1 . TRBV5-4
TGTGCCAGCAGCTCCCCACTCACTAGCGGCAAAGAGACCCAGTACTTC CASSSPLTSGKETQYF . TRBJ2-5 TRBD2 TRBV5-6
TGTGCCAGCAGTTCCATCTTACAGGGACGCACTGAAGCTTTCTTT CASSSILQGRTEAFF few TRBJ1-1 . TRBV6-5
TGTGCCTGGAGTGGAGAACGCACTGAAGCTTTCTTT CAWSGERTEAFF few TRBJ1-1 . TRBV30
TGTGCCACAGGTGGGACGGGGGGTTCGGGTCAGCCCCAGCATTTT CATGGTGGSGQPQHF . TRBJ1-5 . TRBV6-6
TGTGCCAGCAGTTACTCGTTACGTGGGGGGGCCAACGTCCTGACTTTC CASSYSLRGGANVLTF . TRBJ2-6 . TRBV6-5